Here is one TCR beta chain with its context. The antigen is unknown. These data come from a study of T cell responses to AZD1222 COVID-19 vaccine. Here immunoSEQ multiplex PCR was the method, and the copy in TCRdb shows in-frame clones only, minus some. The sample carries about 130,000 clones, about 90% recorded once. Study-wide results and limits: Donors were mostly white British, more females; clonal diversity possibly underestimated. The study sampled repertoires only after the peak T cell response.

The sequenced sample was peripheral blood, obtained on day 0 of AZD1222 vaccination. This TCR derives from an adult in good health.

This chain's CDR3 is CASSYWTGGTYEQYF. As DNA, the CDR3 is TGTGCCAGCAGCTACTGGACAGGGGGTACCTACGAGCAGTACTTC. The rearrangement uses TRBV7-9 and TRBJ2-7; 10 positions agree with TRBD1. Looked up from germline, CDR1 is SEHNR and CDR2 is FQNEAQ (reference sequence). The CDR3 has 15 amino acids. With 4 bases clipped from V and 2 bases from J, the junction kept 5 bases outside the gene matches. Drawing the rest from reference TRBV7-9 and TRBJ2-7, the complete variable domain is DTGVSQNPRHKITKRGQNVTFRCDPISEHNRLYWYRQTLGQGPEFLTYFQNEAQLEKSRLLSDRFSAERPKGSFSTLEIQRTEQGDSAMYLCASSYWTGGTYEQYFGPGTRLTVT.